This T cell receptor beta chain comes out of a study of identical twins. This clonotype came up a few times. TCRdb analysed the 5' RACE reads with MiXCR anew, one entry per CDR3 protein. In the table there are about 690,000 distinct CDR3 sequences, 5.5% to 6.5% of which are singletons. The TCR comes from a man younger than 35 in good health. Material: naive T cells sorted from blood.

This chain's CDR3 is CSARDSYRSSYNEQFF. The DNA for the CDR3 is TGCAGTGCTAGAGATTCGTACAGGAGCTCCTACAATGAGCAGTTCTTC. The V call is TRBV20-1, the J call TRBJ2-1; TRBD1 is a possible D gene (5 bases). Germline values: CDR1 DFQATT, CDR2 SNEGSKA (reference sequence). V dropped 0 bases and J dropped 0 bases, with 12 bases sitting between them. The CDR3 length is 16 residues.